These T cell receptor beta chains were read from a single sample in a study of T cell responses to AZD1222 COVID-19 vaccine. Produced via immunoSEQ multiplex PCR; TCRdb's table is partial and in-frame only. The sample records under 200,000 clones, around 90% being singletons. The source was peripheral blood, collected on day 0 of AZD1222 vaccination. The receptors here all came from an adult in good health. Each CDR3 is given with its conserved first and last residue. The D gene is left open where the match is weak.

14 | . | TRBJ1-1 | TRBV12-5 | TGTGCTAGTGGTTTGGTCGCAGCGAACACTGAAGCTTTCTTT | CASGLVAANTEAFF
15 | TRBD1 | TRBJ1-3 | TRBV5-1 | TGCGCCAGCAGCTCGACAGGGGGCCAAGGAAACACCATATATTTT | CASSSTGGQGNTIYF
14 | . | TRBJ2-5 | TRBV18 | TGTGCCAGCTCACCGCCCGGGTCGCAAGAGACCCAGTACTTC | CASSPPGSQETQYF
12 | . | TRBJ2-1 | TRBV29-1 | TGCAGCCTAGGGACGCCCAGGCGGGAGCAGTTCTTC | CSLGTPRREQFF
14 | TRBD1 | TRBJ2-7 | TRBV2 | TGTGCCAGCGGTTTGGGACAGGGGGTTTACGAGCAGTACTTC | CASGLGQGVYEQYF
14 | . | TRBJ1-6 | TRBV25-1 | TGTGCCAGCAGTCTGACAGTCTATAATTCACCCCTCCACTTT | CASSLTVYNSPLHF
13 | . | TRBJ2-1 | TRBV27 | TGTGCCAGCAGTTCCGGGGTCTACAATGAGCAGTTCTTC | CASSSGVYNEQFF
15 | . | TRBJ2-1 | TRBV10-2 | TGCGCCAGCAGTGAGTCGAAATGGGGTAACAATGAGCAGTTCTTC | CASSESKWGNNEQFF
17 | . | TRBJ1-2 | TRBV21-1 | TGTGCCAGCAGCAATAATGTCAGGGCCGGGGACAGGGATGGCTACACCTTC | CASSNNVRAGDRDGYTF
14 | . | TRBJ2-1 | TRBV28 | TGTGCCAGCAGTTCGCCAGGGGTGAACAATGAGCAGTTCTTC | CASSSPGVNNEQFF